These T cell receptor beta chains were read from a single sample in a study of somatic mutations in cytotoxic T cells in rheumatoid arthritis. Sequencing was performed with immunoSEQ multiplex PCR; in TCRdb, only in-frame clones are kept and a portion is missing. The sample lists 20,000 or so clones, 85% occurring once. The material sequenced was CD8+ T cells sorted from blood. Receptor source: a woman in her 40s with rheumatoid arthritis. CDR3s include the opening cysteine and the closing phenylalanine or tryptophan. Fields, in order: D gene, J gene, V gene, clone size, CDR3 protein, CDR3 DNA. The D gene is left open where the match is weak. Part of the rows lack a size; the others show once, few, many or a class for expanded clones.

>NA|TRBJ1-1|TRBV18|once
CASSYDLGEAFF
TGTGCCAGCTCATACGACTTAGGTGAAGCTTTCTTT
>TRBD1|TRBJ2-2|TRBV4-1|NA
CASSRTQGPGELFF
TGCGCCAGCAGCCGTACACAGGGGCCCGGGGAGCTGTTTTTT
>TRBD1|TRBJ1-2|TRBV5-1|few
CASSSPPSTGSRDGGYTF
TGCGCCAGCAGCTCCCCTCCATCGACAGGGTCGAGGGACGGGGGCTACACCTTC
>NA|TRBJ1-2|TRBV7-9|NA
CASSKGTSNYGYTF
TGTGCCAGCAGCAAGGGGACATCTAACTATGGCTACACCTTC
>NA|TRBJ2-1|TRBV12-5|NA
CASGPTSGGNEQFF
TGTGCTAGTGGTCCGACATCGGGCGGGAATGAGCAGTTCTTC
>NA|TRBJ2-7|TRBV29-1|NA
CSVEVDSYEQYF
TGCAGCGTTGAGGTGGACAGCTACGAGCAGTACTTC
>TRBD1|TRBJ2-1|TRBV7-8|NA
CASSLVGTRKGQGSDEQFF
TGTGCCAGCAGCTTAGTGGGTACGCGCAAGGGACAGGGTAGCGATGAGCAGTTCTTC
>TRBD1|TRBJ2-7|TRBV9|NA
CASSVGTGFLYEQYF
TGTGCCAGCAGCGTAGGGACAGGGTTCCTATACGAGCAGTACTTC
>NA|TRBJ2-4|TRBV29-1|NA
CSVVHLAKNIQYF
TGCAGCGTTGTCCATTTAGCCAAAAACATTCAGTACTTC
>NA|TRBJ2-3|TRBV6-4|NA
CASSELGYVGDTQYF
TGTGCCAGCAGTGAACTAGGATACGTTGGAGATACGCAGTATTTT